This T cell receptor (beta chain) emerged from a study of Graves' ophthalmopathy and Graves' hyperthyroidism. General study points: Clonotypes were expanded in thyroid at above 0.001 frequency, and most also appeared in blood.

RNA transcripts were the template, and TCR beta CDR3 regions were amplified from them. First-round RT-PCR with HTBI primers preceded a second-round multiplex PCR. A single record per CDR3 protein comes from TCRdb applying MiXCR to the multiplex PCR reads. The sample has approximately 1.2 million distinct CDR3 sequences; approximately 35% are singletons. Comments on this clonotype: Its target is not known.

Pregnant or lactating patients and those with other autoimmune diseases or uncontrolled infections were excluded. This sequence was found in an adult man with Graves' hyperthyroidism. The specimen sequenced was peripheral blood or thyroid tissue (not recorded which).

The CDR3 nucleotides are TGTGCCAGCAGCTCCAACCCCAGGGGGCAAGGGCAGTACTTC. Encoded protein: CASSSNPRGQGQYF. The chain combines TRBV7-2 with TRBJ2-7; 8 bases agree with TRBD1. Germline-derived CDR1 and CDR2 are SGHTA and FQGNSA. The CDR3 extends over 14 amino acids. The V gene end was trimmed by 4 bases and the J gene end by 9 bases; junction bases not matched to a gene: 11.